This T cell receptor (beta chain) appears in the sequencing data of a study of cytomegalovirus exposure and HLA in healthy donors. Findings and limits, study-wide: Within a later analysis, the majority of CMV-associated TCR beta chains appeared HLA-restricted.

Germline CDR1 reads MGHRA; CDR2 reads YSYEKL. V was pared by 2 bases and J by 4 bases, with 14 bases between. The length of the CDR3 is 15 residues. This clone was detected only a few times. Its cognate antigen is unknown. PCR used 60 Vbeta primers and 13 Jbeta primers. Assay: immunoSEQ multiplex PCR; the TCRdb copy retains only in-frame clones and omits some. Of 150,000 to 200,000 clones in the sample, 80% to 85% were seen once. This chain connects TRBV4-1 to TRBJ1-2; tentative D call: TRBD1 (6 bases). The origin of this receptor is a woman aged 18-35 years in good health and CMV-seronegative. Sequencing used PBMCs. Here the CDR3 reads CASSQRGQTIYGYTF. DNA of the CDR3: TGCGCCAGCAGCCAACGCGGACAGACGATCTATGGCTACACCTTC.